The 8 T cell receptor beta chains below all came from one sample that was sequenced in a study of CD8+ T cells in alopecia areata. Once RNA had been extracted, it was reverse transcribed into cDNA to act as the sequencing template. Using immunoSEQ multiplex PCR, the repertoire was profiled, and TCRdb retains in-frame clones only, with some absent. Of roughly 250,000 clones listed, 65% to 70% are singletons. Source: CD4+ T cells sorted from blood, taken at week 0. Source of these receptors: a human donor with alopecia areata.

The J gene is TRBJ2-2, the V gene TRBV15; D may correspond to TRBD1 or TRBD2 (7 bases each). This CDR3 spans 15 amino acids. The germline CDR1 and CDR2 sequences are LNHNV and YYDKDF (reference sequence). The V end was cut by 6 bases, the J end by 6 bases, with 17 bases between. CDR3 nucleotides: TGTGCCACCAGTCCAGGGGGAGCGGGGCCCGGGGAGCTGTTTTTT. Protein: CATSPGGAGPGELFF.

This clone was picked up one time. V and J are TRBV9 and TRBJ2-1; tentatively, D is TRBD2 (6 bases). CDR1 is SGDLS and CDR2 is YYNGEE in the germline V gene. The V end lost 1 base, the J end lost 4 bases, and 12 bases lay between the germline ends. The CDR3 consists of 15 residues. The CDR3 DNA reads as TGTGCCAGCAGCGTACGAGGGGAGGATTACAATGAGCAGTTCTTC. Its protein product is CASSVRGEDYNEQFF. The variable domain in full, with the rest retrieved from reference TRBV9 and TRBJ2-1, is DSGVTQTPKHLITATGQRVTLRCSPRSGDLSVYWYQQSLDQGLQFLIQYYNGEERAKGNILERFSAQQFPDLHSELNLSSLELGDSALYFCASSVRGEDYNEQFFGPGTRLTVL.

This chain links TRBV7-2 with TRBJ1-1; TRBD1 matches at 8 bases. The CDR3 has 14 amino acids. Per germline, CDR1 SGHTA and CDR2 FQGNSA. The V gene end was trimmed by 6 bases and the J gene end by 4 bases; junction bases not matched to a gene: 7. CDR3 loop: CASSSDRVGTEAFF. CDR3 DNA sequence: TGTGCCAGCAGTTCGGACAGGGTTGGCACTGAAGCTTTCTTT.

This chain uses TRBV7-2 with TRBJ2-5; possibly TRBD1 or TRBD2 for D (7 bases each). Looked up from germline, CDR1 is SGHTA and CDR2 is FQGNSA. The length of the CDR3 is 15 residues. V was cut by 4 bases and J by 3 bases, with 15 bases left in between. This CDR3 is CASSSQGGFKETQYF. The CDR3, as DNA: TGTGCCAGCAGCTCCCAGGGGGGGTTTAAAGAGACCCAGTACTTC.

The chain combines TRBV7-2 with TRBJ1-1; 7 positions match TRBD1. The germline V gene encodes CDR1 SGHTA and CDR2 FQGNSA. V shed 6 bases and J 0 bases; nucleotides not matched to a gene: 4. This CDR3 has 14 amino acids. CDR3 sequence: CASRWDRMNTEAFF. The CDR3 DNA reads TGTGCCAGCAGATGGGACAGAATGAACACTGAAGCTTTCTTT.

This clone was picked up one time. The V and J genes are TRBV18 and TRBJ1-5; the D gene is possibly TRBD1 (6 bases). Germline V gene sequence: CDR1 KGHSH, CDR2 LQKENI. The CDR3 length is 15 residues. The V end was cut by 2 bases, the J end by 6 bases, with 14 bases between. This CDR3 reads CASSPGSRDTQPQHF. CDR3 DNA: TGTGCCAGCTCACCAGGAAGCCGGGACACTCAGCCCCAGCATTTT.

There are a few counts of this clone. The chain uses TRBV29-1 and TRBJ2-5, with 11 bases fitting TRBD2. The length of the CDR3 is 13 residues. V dropped 8 bases and J dropped 6; count of bases not matched to a gene: 8. The germline V gene encodes CDR1 SQVTM and CDR2 ANQGSEA. CDR3 in DNA: TGCAGCACCCAGACTAGCGGGATCCAGACCCAGTACTTC. Amino acid sequence: CSTQTSGIQTQYF. Full variable domain (rest looked up from reference TRBV29-1 and TRBJ2-5): SAVISQKPSRDICQRGTSLTIQCQVDSQVTMMFWYRQQPGQSLTLIATANQGSEATYESGFVIDKFPISRPNLTFSTLTVSNMSPEDSSIYLCSTQTSGIQTQYFGPGTRLLVL.

The chain employs TRBV2 and TRBJ2-3, with 7 bases lining up with TRBD1. The CDR3 is made up of 15 amino acids. The junction had 6 bases not matched to a gene; V was cut back by 4 bases and J by 2 bases. The V gene's germline CDR1 is SNHLY and CDR2 FYNNEI. The chain's CDR3 is CASSAAGTDTDTQYF. The DNA of the CDR3 is TGTGCCAGCAGTGCAGCAGGGACAGACACAGATACGCAGTATTTT. The variable domain in full, with the rest retrieved from reference TRBV2 and TRBJ2-3, is EPEVTQTPSHQVTQMGQEVILRCVPISNHLYFYWYRQILGQKVEFLVSFYNNEISEKSEIFDDQFSVERPDGSNFTLKIRSTKLEDSAMYFCASSAAGTDTDTQYFGPGTRLTVL.